The 28 T cell receptor beta chains listed next were all sequenced from one sample in a study of blood T cell repertoires in COVID-19. Repertoires were generated with immunoSEQ multiplex PCR, while TCRdb's copy carries only in-frame clones and drops some. Among roughly 56,000 clones listed, 75% to 95% were seen once. The sample comprised peripheral blood. The receptors originated from a man aged 50 to 60 with active COVID-19.

This rearrangement joins TRBV7-9 to TRBJ2-4; maybe TRBD1 (5 bases). In germline, CDR1 is SEHNR, CDR2 FQNEAQ (reference sequence). The V end was cut by 2 bases, the J end by 1 base, with 9 bases between. The CDR3 has 15 residues. CDR3 DNA sequence: TGTGCCAGCAGCTTACAGGGTTCGGCCAAAAACATTCAGTACTTC. Translation gives CASSLQGSAKNIQYF.

The V call is TRBV19, the J call TRBJ2-3; 9 nucleotides match TRBD2. The germline CDR1 and CDR2 sequences are LNHDA and SQIVND (reference sequence). The V and J ends lost 7 bases and 3 bases, in that order; junction bases with no gene match: 8. The CDR3 is made up of 15 amino acids. The CDR3 nucleotides are TGTGCCAGTATCCCCACTGGACTAGCGACAGATACGCAGTATTTT. Encoded protein: CASIPTGLATDTQYF.

This clone was picked up one time. The chain links TRBV5-1 to TRBJ1-3; D may be TRBD1 (5 bases). This CDR3 contains 15 residues. Germline V gene sequence: CDR1 SGHRS, CDR2 YFSETQ. Trimming shortened V by 4 bases and J by 0 bases, and 11 bases separated the two germline ends. CDR3 bases: TGCGCCAGCAGCCTAGGACACCGCTCTGGAAACACCATATATTTT. This sequence encodes CASSLGHRSGNTIYF.

This rearrangement joins TRBV5-5 to TRBJ2-1, with D possibly matching TRBD2 (5 bases). The CDR3 is 14 amino acids. From germline, CDR1 is SGHKS and CDR2 YYEKEE (reference sequence). The germline V and J ends were trimmed by 3 bases and 0 bases, with 7 bases remaining between them. The CDR3 sequence: CASSSLASYNEQFF. The CDR3 nucleotides read TGTGCCAGCAGCTCTCTAGCCTCCTACAATGAGCAGTTCTTC.

V usage is TRBV7-9 and J usage is TRBJ2-2, with 7 nucleotides matching TRBD2. The CDR3 totals 16 residues. Germline V gene data show CDR1 as SEHNR and CDR2 as FQNEAQ (reference sequence). The ends lost 5 bases at V and 5 bases at J; junction bases unmatched: 11. CDR3 nucleotide sequence: TGTGCCAGCAGCCCTGTTTCGGGGGGAGTTACCGGGGAGCTGTTTTTT. Translated, it gives CASSPVSGGVTGELFF.

This chain links TRBV6-2 or TRBV6-3 with TRBJ1-1; 7 nucleotides match TRBD1. Germline assignment: CDR1 MNHEY and CDR2 SVGEGT. This CDR3 contains 13 residues. Losses at the gene ends were 0 bases for V and 8 bases for J; bases not matched to a gene: 3. In nucleotides, the CDR3 is TGTGCCAGCAGTTACTCGCCACAGGGGGAAGCTTTCTTT. It codes for CASSYSPQGEAFF.

The chain recombines TRBV6-2 or TRBV6-3 with TRBJ1-2, with D perhaps TRBD1 (6 bases). Germline loops: CDR1 MNHEY, CDR2 SVGEGT. Trimming cost V 5 bases and J 4 bases, with 11 bases left between them. The CDR3 is 13 residues long. The DNA of the CDR3 is TGTGCCAGCAGTAAACAGGGTTTCTATGGCTACACCTTC. Its protein is CASSKQGFYGYTF.

The gene calls are TRBV5-1 and TRBJ2-1, with a weak D call TRBD1 (5 bases). CDR1 and CDR2 from the germline V gene are SGHRS and YFSETQ. The length of the CDR3 is 15 residues. V was clipped by 7 bases and J by 2 bases, with 16 bases between them. The CDR3 protein is CASHRSETAYNEQFF. CDR3 nucleotide sequence: TGCGCCAGCCACCGGAGTGAGACAGCCTACAATGAGCAGTTCTTC. The full variable domain, completed using reference TRBV5-1 and TRBJ2-1, is KAGVTQTPRYLIKTRGQQVTLSCSPISGHRSVSWYQQTPGQGLQFLFEYFSETQRNKGNFPGRFSGRQFSNSRSEMNVSTLELGDSALYLCASHRSETAYNEQFFGPGTRLTVL.

The chain is built from TRBV2 and TRBJ1-5; tentative D call: TRBD1 (5 bases). The CDR3 has 12 residues. V was cut by 6 bases and J by 4 bases, with 7 bases left in between. Germline V CDR1 and CDR2: SNHLY, FYNNEI. This CDR3 reads CASRQGNQPQHF. The CDR3 DNA sequence: TGTGCCAGCAGGCAGGGTAATCAGCCCCAGCATTTT.

The chain carries TRBV4-1 and TRBJ2-1, with D perhaps matching TRBD2 (7 bases). CDR3 length: 17 residues. V was shortened by 0 bases and J by 2 bases, with 14 bases between the two germline ends. Germline CDR1 MGHRA, CDR2 YSYEKL. The CDR3, as DNA: TGCGCCAGCAGCCAAGAGTGGAGAGGGGGGGCCTACAATGAGCAGTTCTTC. It yields the protein CASSQEWRGGAYNEQFF.

The V gene is TRBV11-2, the J gene TRBJ1-5; no clear D. Trimming shortened V by 5 bases and J by 6 bases, and 11 bases separated the two germline ends. The CDR3 consists of 13 residues. Looked up from germline, CDR1 is SGHAT and CDR2 is FQNNGV. DNA of the CDR3: TGTGCCAGCAGCCCTAGACTAGGTCAGCCCCAGCATTTT. It encodes CASSPRLGQPQHF. Supplemented by reference TRBV11-2 and TRBJ1-5, the full variable domain reads EAGVAQSPRYKIIEKRQSVAFWCNPISGHATLYWYQQILGQGPKLLIQFQNNGVVDDSQLPKDRFSAERLKGVDSTLKIQPAKLEDSAVYLCASSPRLGQPQHFGDGTRLSIL.

This chain connects TRBV10-2 to TRBJ1-5; D remains ambiguous. The CDR3 is 13 amino acids. In germline, CDR1 is WSHSY, CDR2 SAAADI. V was shortened by 5 bases and J by 0 bases, with 5 bases between the two germline ends. This CDR3 reads CASSPGSNQPQHF. In DNA form, the CDR3 reads TGCGCCAGCAGTCCAGGTAGCAATCAGCCCCAGCATTTT.

This clone was counted a few times. This rearrangement joins TRBV11-3 to TRBJ2-2; no clear D gene. Per the germline V gene, CDR1 is SGHNT and CDR2 is YENEEA. Trimming pared 5 bases from V and 4 bases from J, leaving 5 bases between. The CDR3 is 12 residues long. The CDR3 sequence is CASSPRTGELFF. CDR3 nucleotide sequence: TGTGCCAGCAGCCCTCGCACCGGGGAGCTGTTTTTT.

This clone was seen once. This chain connects TRBV9 to TRBJ2-1; D may be TRBD2 (6 bases). Germline CDR1 is SGDLS and CDR2 is YYNGEE. The CDR3 totals 9 residues. V lost 7 bases to trimming and J lost 12 bases, with 8 bases between them. The CDR3, as DNA: TGTGCCAGCGGGCGGGGGCAGTTCTTC. Translated, it gives CASGRGQFF.

The chain has TRBV29-1 and TRBJ2-3; D is ambiguous. V dropped 4 bases and J dropped 2 bases, with 10 bases sitting between them. The CDR3 has 13 residues. CDR1 is SQVTM and CDR2 is ANQGSEA in the germline V gene. CDR3 sequence: CSVVRPLTDTQYF. CDR3 coding DNA: TGCAGCGTTGTCAGGCCCCTCACAGATACGCAGTATTTT.

The chain carries TRBV4-3 and TRBJ1-5, with D perhaps matching TRBD1 (5 bases). This CDR3 contains 15 residues. Germline CDR1 LGHNA, CDR2 YSLEER. V lost 0 bases to trimming and J lost 6 bases, with 12 bases between them. CDR3 amino acids: CASSQDWGGSQPQHF. The CDR3 nucleotides read TGCGCCAGCAGCCAAGATTGGGGGGGGAGTCAGCCCCAGCATTTT.

A single count supports this clone. The V gene is TRBV5-1, the J gene TRBJ1-1; 8 nucleotides match TRBD1. This CDR3 contains 16 residues. V shed 0 bases, J shed 1 base, and the junction held 5 bases outside the gene matches. Germline-derived CDR1 and CDR2 are SGHRS and YFSETQ. CDR3 coding DNA: TGCGCCAGCAGCTTGGCCTCGGGGACAGGGAACACTGAAGCTTTCTTT. Translating it yields CASSLASGTGNTEAFF.

The chain is built from TRBV20-1 and TRBJ2-5; D possibly corresponds to TRBD2 (6 bases). V was trimmed by 1 base and J by 13 bases, leaving 13 bases between them. CDR1 is DFQATT, CDR2 SNEGSKA, per germline (reference sequence). This CDR3 contains 11 residues. Here the CDR3 reads CSARVGGRWYF. DNA for the CDR3: TGCAGTGCTAGAGTTGGGGGGAGGTGGTACTTC.

This chain links TRBV5-1 with TRBJ2-1; 7 bases fit TRBD1. J gave up 2 bases and V 3 bases, and 5 bases lay outside the gene matches. This CDR3 has 15 amino acids. Germline V gene lookup returns CDR1 SGHRS and CDR2 YFSETQ. The CDR3 reads CASSSTTGTYNEQFF. The CDR3 region has the DNA TGCGCCAGCAGCTCGACGACAGGGACCTACAATGAGCAGTTCTTC.

The chain is built from TRBV2 and TRBJ2-7; TRBD2 might be the D (6 bases). Germline-derived CDR1 and CDR2 are SNHLY and FYNNEI. Trimming took off 8 bases at V and 2 bases at J, with 13 bases between the two ends. The CDR3 consists of 13 residues. The CDR3 protein is CASSSGVTYEQYF. In nucleotides, the CDR3 is TGTGCCAGCTCCTCGGGGGTAACCTACGAGCAGTACTTC.

This clone has a single count. V is TRBV6-1 and J is TRBJ1-5, with 9 bases aligning to TRBD1. Germline CDR1 MNHNS, CDR2 SASEGT. This CDR3 spans 16 amino acids. Unmatched junction bases numbered 7, after V lost 0 bases and J lost 7 bases. The CDR3 spells CASSEAEGTGRQPQHF. Here the CDR3 DNA reads TGTGCCAGCAGTGAAGCGGAAGGGACAGGGCGACAGCCCCAGCATTTT.

This chain connects TRBV2 to TRBJ2-3; TRBD2 agrees at 14 bases. The CDR3 contains 14 residues. Germline V gene lookup returns CDR1 SNHLY and CDR2 FYNNEI. Losses at the gene ends were 7 bases for V and 7 bases for J; bases not matched to a gene: 4. In DNA, the CDR3 is TGTGCCAGCACCGGGACTAGCGGGGGAAATACGCAGTATTTT. Translation: CASTGTSGGNTQYF. Using reference TRBV2 and TRBJ2-3 for the parts outside the CDR3, the full variable domain is EPEVTQTPSHQVTQMGQEVILRCVPISNHLYFYWYRQILGQKVEFLVSFYNNEISEKSEIFDDQFSVERPDGSNFTLKIRSTKLEDSAMYFCASTGTSGGNTQYFGPGTRLTVL.

The rearrangement joins TRBV7-8 to TRBJ2-1, with TRBD2 matching 10 bases. Germline CDR1 SGHVS, CDR2 FQNEAQ. Trimming removed 3 bases from V and 4 bases from J; junction bases left unmatched: 3. The CDR3 is 15 amino acids. The CDR3 loop is CASSFLAGAYNEQFF. The DNA for the CDR3 is TGTGCCAGCAGCTTCCTAGCGGGAGCGTACAATGAGCAGTTCTTC.

The chain uses TRBV11-2 and TRBJ2-5, with 10 nucleotides matching TRBD2. CDR3 size: 15 residues. V trimming: 5 bases; J trimming: 5 bases; junction bases outside the gene matches: 8. CDR1 and CDR2 (germline): SGHAT, FQNNGV. CDR3 in amino acids: CASSLPSGLAETQYF. Written as DNA, the CDR3 is TGTGCCAGCAGCCTCCCCTCGGGACTAGCGGAGACCCAGTACTTC.

The chain is built from TRBV19 and TRBJ1-1; TRBD1 aligns across 10 bases. The germline CDR1 and CDR2 sequences are LNHDA and SQIVND (reference sequence). Trimming removed 5 bases from V and 4 bases from J; junction bases left unmatched: 4. The CDR3 is 14 amino acids. CDR3 in amino acids: CASSPGTGVTEAFF. The CDR3 DNA follows: TGTGCCAGTAGTCCCGGGACAGGGGTCACTGAAGCTTTCTTT.

The chain carries TRBV11-2 and TRBJ2-7, with D perhaps TRBD1 (6 bases). V was clipped by 4 bases and J by 5 bases, with 15 bases between them. The CDR3 is 14 amino acids. Germline CDR1 SGHAT, CDR2 FQNNGV. CDR3 sequence: CASSSVSYRDEQYF. Written as DNA, the CDR3 is TGTGCCAGCAGCTCCGTTTCCTACAGGGACGAGCAGTACTTC.

This chain joins TRBV7-2 and TRBJ2-3; D not certain. This CDR3 has 15 residues. The germline V and J ends were trimmed by 5 bases and 6 bases, with 18 bases remaining between them. CDR1 SGHTA and CDR2 FQGNSA come from the germline V gene. The CDR3 DNA sequence: TGTGCCAGCAGCATGACACCCCTGGTATATGATACGCAGTATTTT. It translates to CASSMTPLVYDTQYF.

V gene TRBV14 combines with J gene TRBJ2-7, with unresolved D. V lost 4 bases to trimming and J lost 3 bases, with 7 bases between them. Germline CDR1 and CDR2: SGHDN and FVKESK. CDR3 length: 12 amino acids. CDR3 DNA: TGTGCCAGCAGCCCTGGGCTCTACGAGCAGTACTTC. Encoded protein: CASSPGLYEQYF.